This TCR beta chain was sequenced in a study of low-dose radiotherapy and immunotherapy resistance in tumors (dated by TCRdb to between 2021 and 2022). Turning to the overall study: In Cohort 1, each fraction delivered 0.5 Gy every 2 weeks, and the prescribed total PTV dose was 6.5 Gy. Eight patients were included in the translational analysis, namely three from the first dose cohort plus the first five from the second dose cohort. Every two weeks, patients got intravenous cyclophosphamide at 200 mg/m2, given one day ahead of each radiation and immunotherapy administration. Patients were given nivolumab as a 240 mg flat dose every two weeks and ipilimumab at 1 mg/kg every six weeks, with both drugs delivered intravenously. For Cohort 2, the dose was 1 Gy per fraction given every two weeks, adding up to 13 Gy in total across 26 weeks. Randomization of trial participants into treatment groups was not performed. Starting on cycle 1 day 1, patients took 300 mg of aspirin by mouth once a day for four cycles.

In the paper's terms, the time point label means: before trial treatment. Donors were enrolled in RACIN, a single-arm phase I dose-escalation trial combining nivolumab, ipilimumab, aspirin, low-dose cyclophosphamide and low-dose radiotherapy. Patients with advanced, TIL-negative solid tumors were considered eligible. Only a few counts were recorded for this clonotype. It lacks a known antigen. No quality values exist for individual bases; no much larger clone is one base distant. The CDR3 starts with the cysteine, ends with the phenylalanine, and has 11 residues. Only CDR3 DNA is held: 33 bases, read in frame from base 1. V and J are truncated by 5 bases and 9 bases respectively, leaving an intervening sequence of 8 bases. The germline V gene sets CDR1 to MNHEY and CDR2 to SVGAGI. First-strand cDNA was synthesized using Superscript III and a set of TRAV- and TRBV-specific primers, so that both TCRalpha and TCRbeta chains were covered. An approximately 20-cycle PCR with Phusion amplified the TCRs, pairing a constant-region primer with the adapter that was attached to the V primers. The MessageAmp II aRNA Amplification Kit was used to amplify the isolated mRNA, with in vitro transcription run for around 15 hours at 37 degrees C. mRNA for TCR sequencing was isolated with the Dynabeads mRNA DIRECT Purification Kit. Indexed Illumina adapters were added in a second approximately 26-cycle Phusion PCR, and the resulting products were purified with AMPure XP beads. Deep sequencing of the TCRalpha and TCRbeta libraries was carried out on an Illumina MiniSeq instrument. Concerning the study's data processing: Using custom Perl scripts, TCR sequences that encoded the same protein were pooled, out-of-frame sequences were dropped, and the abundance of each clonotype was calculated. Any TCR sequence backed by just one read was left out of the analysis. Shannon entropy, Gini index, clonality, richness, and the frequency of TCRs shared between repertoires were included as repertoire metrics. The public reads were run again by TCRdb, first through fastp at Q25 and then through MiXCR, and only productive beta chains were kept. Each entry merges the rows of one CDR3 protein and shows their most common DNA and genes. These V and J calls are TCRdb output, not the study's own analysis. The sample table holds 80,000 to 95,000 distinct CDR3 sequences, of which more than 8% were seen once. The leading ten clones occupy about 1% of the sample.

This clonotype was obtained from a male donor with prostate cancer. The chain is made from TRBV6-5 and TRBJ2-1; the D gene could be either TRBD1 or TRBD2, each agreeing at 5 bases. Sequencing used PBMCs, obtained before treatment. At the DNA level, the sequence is TGTGCCAGCAGTCCGGGACGTGAGCAGTTCTTC. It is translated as CASSPGREQFF.